Presented here are 15 T cell receptor beta chains from one specimen sequenced in a study of cytomegalovirus exposure and HLA in healthy donors. This PCR relied on a set of 60 Vbeta primers and 13 Jbeta primers. The assay was immunoSEQ multiplex PCR, and TCRdb's table has in-frame clones only and misses some. The sample records about 90,000 clones, roughly 71% being singletons. The material sequenced was PBMCs. These receptors originate from a woman aged 18-29 years in good health and CMV-seropositive.

This chain links TRBV6-4 with TRBJ1-2, with 9 bases matching TRBD1. After removal of 3 bases from V and 13 bases from J, the junction contained 9 bases not matched to a gene. The CDR3 has 13 amino acids. Germline assignment: CDR1 MRHNA and CDR2 SNTAGT. The CDR3 region is CASSEEQGARSTF. CDR3 in DNA: TGTGCCAGCAGTGAAGAACAGGGGGCGCGGAGCACCTTC.

CDR3 nucleotide sequence: TGTGCCATCAGTGAGTCTCGACAGGGTGGCTACACCTTC. This encodes CAISESRQGGYTF. The chain joins TRBV10-3 to TRBJ1-2; 7 positions agree with TRBD1. V was pared by 0 bases and J by 7 bases, with 2 bases of the junction left unmatched. In germline, CDR1 is ENHRY, CDR2 SYGVKD. The CDR3 consists of 13 residues.

This rearrangement joins TRBV4-2 to TRBJ1-4; 8 bases match TRBD1. J lost 5 bases, V lost 1 base, and 3 bases had no gene match. Germline V gene data show CDR1 as LGHNA and CDR2 as YNFKEQ. This CDR3 comprises 15 residues. CDR3 amino acids: CASSQGGTGNEKLFF. CDR3 sequence (DNA): TGTGCCAGCAGCCAAGGCGGGACAGGAAATGAAAAACTGTTTTTT.

The chain has TRBV5-3 and TRBJ1-2; tentative D call: TRBD1 (5 bases). Being an ORF, TRBV5-3 has a function that is uncertain. The CDR3 is 14 amino acids. V shed 3 bases and J shed 6 bases, with 15 bases lying between them. The CDR3 DNA reads TGTGCCAGAAGCTATGGGGGGGGAGTGGATGGCTACACCTTC. It codes for CARSYGGGVDGYTF.

This clone was seen a few times. The chain carries TRBV28 and TRBJ2-1; tentatively, D is TRBD2 (6 bases). Looked up from germline, CDR1 is MDHEN and CDR2 is SYDVKM. This CDR3 has 14 residues. Trimming removed 6 bases from V and 3 bases from J, with 12 bases in between. CDR3 region: CASRRRGNYNEQFF. The CDR3 DNA is TGTGCCAGCAGGCGGCGGGGTAACTACAATGAGCAGTTCTTC.

The rearrangement uses TRBV7-9 and TRBJ2-7, with D maybe TRBD1 (5 bases). Germline values: CDR1 SEHNR, CDR2 FQNEAQ (reference sequence). Trimming took 2 bases from V and 5 from J, leaving 10 bases between them. The CDR3 has 13 residues. The CDR3 loop is CASSLQGWDEQYF. CDR3 nucleotides: TGTGCCAGCAGCTTACAGGGTTGGGACGAGCAGTACTTC.

The chain has TRBV9 and TRBJ2-5; D might be TRBD2 (5 bases). The CDR3 is made up of 13 amino acids. The V gene's germline CDR1 is SGDLS and CDR2 YYNGEE. The germline V and J ends were trimmed by 2 bases and 6 bases, with 11 bases remaining between them. The DNA for the CDR3 is TGTGCCAGCAGCGTCGAGGGCGGAAAGACCCAGTACTTC. Translation gives CASSVEGGKTQYF.

This rearrangement joins TRBV5-5 to TRBJ1-1; D may be TRBD1 (6 bases). From germline, CDR1 is SGHKS and CDR2 YYEKEE (reference sequence). This CDR3 spans 15 amino acids. With 4 bases removed from V and 4 bases from J, the gap between germline ends came to 17 bases. CDR3 coding DNA: TGTGCCAGCAGCCATTACAGGGTGGAGGCCACTGAAGCTTTCTTT. Protein product: CASSHYRVEATEAFF.

This rearrangement joins TRBV7-9 to TRBJ2-1; D perhaps matches TRBD2 (6 bases). Germline CDR1 is SEHNR and CDR2 is FQNEAQ (reference sequence). The CDR3 is 16 amino acids. The V end lost 2 bases, the J end lost 3 bases, and 14 bases lay between the germline ends. The DNA of the CDR3 is TGTGCCAGCAGCTTAAGACGGGAAGCGGGCTACAATGAGCAGTTCTTC. It specifies CASSLRREAGYNEQFF.

The chain employs TRBV4-1 and TRBJ2-7; 7 nucleotides line up with TRBD1. This CDR3 has 15 amino acids. J was trimmed by 2 bases and V by 4 bases; bases with no gene match: 8. CDR1 and CDR2 (germline): MGHRA, YSYEKL. In nucleotides, the CDR3 is TGCGCCAGCAGCCGCTCGACAGGGAACCCCTACGAGCAGTACTTC. Translating gives CASSRSTGNPYEQYF.

The chain combines TRBV4-3 with TRBJ1-5; D perhaps matches TRBD1 (5 bases). There are 15 residues in the CDR3. Germline V gene sequence: CDR1 LGHNA, CDR2 YSLEER. V lost 0 bases to trimming and J lost 3 bases, with 9 bases between them. In DNA, the CDR3 is TGCGCCAGCAGCCAAGACCGACAGCTCAATCAGCCCCAGCATTTT. It yields the protein CASSQDRQLNQPQHF.

This chain uses TRBV9 with TRBJ2-3; tentatively, D is TRBD1 (6 bases). V was trimmed by 3 bases and J by 2 bases, leaving 13 bases between them. There are 15 residues in the CDR3. The germline V gene encodes CDR1 SGDLS and CDR2 YYNGEE. The CDR3 bases are TGTGCCAGCAGCGACGACTGGACAGCCACAGATACGCAGTATTTT. Its protein product is CASSDDWTATDTQYF.

Worth noting for this clone: The conserved final phenylalanine or tryptophan is absent from the CDR3, which likely points to a read error. The rearrangement links TRBV11-2 to TRBJ2-7; the D gene is possibly TRBD1 (6 bases). Germline-derived CDR1 and CDR2 are SGHAT and FQNNGV. The CDR3 consists of 14 residues. Deletions cut 0 bases from V and 3 bases from J, with 9 bases between. CDR3 coding DNA: TGTGCCAGCAGCTTAGATTGGACAGACTACGAGCAGTACCTC. Its protein product is CASSLDWTDYEQYL.

V is TRBV30 and J is TRBJ2-1; 11 bases align to TRBD2. Looked up from germline, CDR1 is GTSNPN and CDR2 is SVGIG (reference sequence). The CDR3 runs to 14 residues. Trimming removed 3 bases from V and 9 bases from J; junction bases left unmatched: 7. The CDR3 DNA follows: TGTGCCTGGAGATCGGTAGCGGGAGGGGGTGAGCAGTTCTTC. Its protein product is CAWRSVAGGGEQFF.

The V gene is TRBV9, the J gene TRBJ2-1, with 7 positions matching TRBD1. Germline CDR1 SGDLS, CDR2 YYNGEE. The CDR3 covers 15 residues. The J segment lost 0 bases and the V segment lost 3 bases, leaving 3 bases of the junction unmatched. This CDR3 is CASSGRDSSYNEQFF. The CDR3 region has the DNA TGTGCCAGCAGCGGCCGGGACAGCTCCTACAATGAGCAGTTCTTC.